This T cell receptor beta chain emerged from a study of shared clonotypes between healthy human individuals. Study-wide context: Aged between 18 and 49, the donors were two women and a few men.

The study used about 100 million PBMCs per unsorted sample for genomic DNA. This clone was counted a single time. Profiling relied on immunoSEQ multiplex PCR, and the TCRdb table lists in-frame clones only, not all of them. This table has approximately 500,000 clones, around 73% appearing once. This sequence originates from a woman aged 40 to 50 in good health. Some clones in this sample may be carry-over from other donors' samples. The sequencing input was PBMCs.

This CDR3 reads CASRRTGGTDTQYF. CDR3 in DNA: TGTGCCAGTAGGCGTACAGGGGGCACAGATACGCAGTATTTT. This sequence joins TRBV19 and TRBJ2-3; the match to TRBD1 covers 7 bases. Germline V gene sequence: CDR1 LNHDA, CDR2 SQIVND (reference sequence). Losses at the gene ends were 6 bases for V and 1 base for J; bases not matched to a gene: 4. This CDR3 is built from 14 residues.